A single sample is the source of the 2 T cell receptor beta chains below, sequenced in a study of cytomegalovirus exposure and HLA in healthy donors. The PCR made use of 60 Vbeta and 13 Jbeta primers. Method: immunoSEQ multiplex PCR; TCRdb's copy keeps in-frame clones and lacks some. This table has around 230,000 clones, roughly 85% appearing once. Material: PBMCs. These receptors were collected from a girl aged 2-15 years in good health and CMV-seronegative.

The V and J genes are TRBV4-1 and TRBJ1-6, with D tentatively TRBD1 (6 bases). V lost 0 bases to trimming and J lost 4 bases, with 7 bases between them. CDR1 is MGHRA and CDR2 is YSYEKL in the germline V gene. The CDR3 consists of 15 residues. CDR3: CASSQETGYNSPLHF. The CDR3 nucleotides read TGCGCCAGCAGCCAAGAGACAGGTTATAATTCACCCCTCCACTTT.

This clone was picked up a small number of times. The V call is TRBV2, the J call TRBJ2-1; D may be TRBD2 (6 bases). The CDR3 has 12 residues. Germline CDR1 reads SNHLY; CDR2 reads FYNNEI. Trimming took off 6 bases at V and 12 bases at J, with 15 bases between the two ends. The CDR3 nucleotides read TGTGCCAGCAGGGGGGGAGCCTTCGGGCAGTTCTTC. It codes for CASRGGAFGQFF.